One and the same sample provided the 15 T cell receptor beta chains below, sequenced in a study of T cell repertoires in ileal Crohn's disease. As for time point: neoterminal ileum biopsy at postoperative endoscopy, about 6 months after surgery. Clones were sequenced by immunoSEQ multiplex PCR, and TCRdb holds only the in-frame ones, with some missing. The data contain 5,300 or so clones, about 77% of them seen just once; the ten biggest clones take up 30% to 40%. The sample was ileal tissue. These receptors came from an adult with Crohn's disease.

The chain joins TRBV30 to TRBJ1-1; D ambiguous. The CDR3 is 11 amino acids. V shed 4 bases and J shed 4 bases, with 7 bases lying between them. Germline loops: CDR1 GTSNPN, CDR2 SVGIG (reference sequence). The CDR3 coding sequence is TGTGCCTGGAAATGGGGCACTGAAGCTTTCTTT. It specifies CAWKWGTEAFF. Full variable domain (missing parts from reference TRBV30 and TRBJ1-1): SQTIHQWPATLVQPVGSPLSLECTVEGTSNPNLYWYRQAAGRGLQLLFYSVGIGQISSEVPQNLSASRPQDRQFILSSKKLLLSDSGFYLCAWKWGTEAFFGQGTRLTVV.

This sequence joins TRBV7-2 and TRBJ1-5; unclear D gene. In germline, CDR1 is SGHTA, CDR2 FQGNSA. The CDR3 has 15 amino acids. V lost 2 bases to trimming and J lost 6 bases, with 14 bases between them. The CDR3 sequence is CASSLRTAVGQPQHF. Here the CDR3 DNA reads TGTGCCAGCAGCTTACGAACAGCGGTGGGTCAGCCCCAGCATTTT. Full variable domain (rest looked up from reference TRBV7-2 and TRBJ1-5): GAGVSQSPSNKVTEKGKDVELRCDPISGHTALYWYRQSLGQGLEFLIYFQGNSAPDKSGLPSDRFSAERTGGSVSTLTIQRTQQEDSAVYLCASSLRTAVGQPQHFGDGTRLSIL.

The chain joins TRBV5-1 to TRBJ1-1; maybe TRBD1 (5 bases). This CDR3 contains 14 residues. The germline V gene has CDR1 SGHRS and CDR2 YFSETQ. The germline V and J ends were trimmed by 0 bases and 5 bases, with 11 bases remaining between them. The DNA of the CDR3 is TGCGCCAGCAGCTTGGTCCAGGGTGGAACTGAAGCTTTCTTT. This gives the protein CASSLVQGGTEAFF.

The gene calls are TRBV6-6 and TRBJ2-2; TRBD2 matches at 7 bases. After removal of 3 bases from V and 0 bases from J, the junction contained 4 bases not matched to a gene. CDR3 length equals 16 residues. Germline assignment: CDR1 MNHNY and CDR2 SVGAGI (reference sequence). DNA for the CDR3: TGTGCCAGCAGTTATGGGGGAGGGTCGAACACCGGGGAGCTGTTTTTT. It specifies CASSYGGGSNTGELFF.

The rearrangement joins TRBV14 to TRBJ2-1; the match to TRBD2 covers 16 bases. J was trimmed by 14 bases and V by 6 bases; bases with no gene match: 7. This CDR3 has 14 amino acids. Germline CDR1 and CDR2: SGHDN and FVKESK. The chain's CDR3 is CASSLGLAGGLKFF. The CDR3 DNA sequence: TGTGCCAGCAGTCTGGGACTAGCGGGGGGGCTGAAGTTCTTC.

The V and J genes are TRBV27 and TRBJ2-1, with 7 bases aligning to TRBD1. The CDR3 extends over 20 amino acids. Germline lookup yields CDR1 MNHEY and CDR2 SMNVEV (reference sequence). V lost 8 bases and J lost 6; bases outside the gene matches: 28. CDR3 amino acids: CASPTQPRGPKGLGSNEQFF. The CDR3 DNA reads TGTGCCAGCCCTACCCAACCTAGGGGGCCGAAGGGGTTGGGGTCCAATGAGCAGTTCTTC.

The chain has TRBV27 and TRBJ2-3; D unclear. This CDR3 comprises 13 residues. From germline, CDR1 is MNHEY and CDR2 SMNVEV (reference sequence). Deletions cut 3 bases from V and 0 bases from J, with 4 bases between. CDR3 sequence reads: CASSFASTDTQYF. The CDR3 region has the DNA TGTGCCAGCAGTTTCGCTAGCACAGATACGCAGTATTTT.

J is TRBJ1-6 and V is TRBV9, with D unclear. This CDR3 spans 16 amino acids. CDR1 is SGDLS, CDR2 YYNGEE, per germline. V lost 0 bases, J lost 9 bases, and 16 bases lay in between. The CDR3, as DNA: TGTGCCAGCAGCGTAGACCCAGATTCTTCAATTTCACCCCTCCACTTT. Its translation is CASSVDPDSSISPLHF.

This chain connects TRBV5-4 to TRBJ2-7; no clear D. Trimming took 1 base from V and 1 from J, leaving 6 bases between them. The CDR3 covers 13 residues. The germline gives CDR1 SGHNT, CDR2 YYREEE (reference sequence). The CDR3 DNA is TGTGCCAGCAGCTTGCCGTTGTCCTACGAGCAGTACTTC. This codes for CASSLPLSYEQYF.

This chain joins TRBV27 and TRBJ1-2; 8 positions match TRBD1. Germline assignment: CDR1 MNHEY and CDR2 SMNVEV (reference sequence). The length of the CDR3 is 15 residues. V gave up 4 bases and J gave up 5 bases; unmatched junction bases: 9. The CDR3 reads CASSSGQGQRYGYTF. CDR3 DNA: TGTGCCAGCAGTTCCGGACAGGGCCAGAGATATGGCTACACCTTC.

CDR3 sequence (DNA): TGTGCCAGCAGCCAAACCCCGACCCAGTACTTC. It yields the protein CASSQTPTQYF. The gene calls are TRBV7-9 and TRBJ2-5; D remains unclear. CDR3 size: 11 residues. Germline V lookup: CDR1 SEHNR, CDR2 FQNEAQ (reference sequence). Trimming took 5 bases from V and 7 from J, leaving 8 bases between them.

The chain couples TRBV11-2 to TRBJ2-2; D possibly corresponds to TRBD1 (5 bases). This CDR3 is built from 16 residues. In germline, CDR1 is SGHAT, CDR2 FQNNGV. With 3 bases removed from V and 2 bases from J, the gap between germline ends came to 13 bases. CDR3 residues: CASSFGSRVNTGELFF. The DNA for the CDR3 is TGTGCCAGCAGCTTTGGTTCCAGGGTCAACACCGGGGAGCTGTTTTTT. The variable domain in full, completed from reference TRBV11-2 and TRBJ2-2, reads EAGVAQSPRYKIIEKRQSVAFWCNPISGHATLYWYQQILGQGPKLLIQFQNNGVVDDSQLPKDRFSAERLKGVDSTLKIQPAKLEDSAVYLCASSFGSRVNTGELFFGEGSRLTVL.

This sequence joins TRBV5-1 and TRBJ2-2; 8 bases are a match to TRBD1. The CDR3 contains 16 residues. Germline V lookup: CDR1 SGHRS, CDR2 YFSETQ. With V trimmed by 3 bases and J by 4 bases, 8 bases remained unmatched. CDR3 nucleotides: TGCGCCAGCAGCTGGCAGGGGGCTGAGAGCACCGGGGAGCTGTTTTTT. Protein: CASSWQGAESTGELFF.

The chain has TRBV28 and TRBJ1-3; D is undetermined. Per the germline V gene, CDR1 is MDHEN and CDR2 is SYDVKM. This CDR3 has 15 amino acids. Trimming cost V 5 bases and J 4 bases, with 15 bases left between them. DNA for the CDR3: TGTGCCAGCAGTCCGCGGACGGTGTACGGAAACACCATATATTTT. Its protein is CASSPRTVYGNTIYF.

This clone was seen just once. The V and J genes are TRBV29-1 and TRBJ2-7; D assignment may be TRBD1 or TRBD2 (5 bases each). Trimming left V 8 bases short and J 2 bases short, with 16 bases between. CDR3 length: 13 amino acids. Germline V gene sequence: CDR1 SQVTM, CDR2 ANQGSEA. CDR3 DNA sequence: TGCAGCTTTAGTACCGGGGCCCCCTACGAGCAGTACTTC. This codes for CSFSTGAPYEQYF.